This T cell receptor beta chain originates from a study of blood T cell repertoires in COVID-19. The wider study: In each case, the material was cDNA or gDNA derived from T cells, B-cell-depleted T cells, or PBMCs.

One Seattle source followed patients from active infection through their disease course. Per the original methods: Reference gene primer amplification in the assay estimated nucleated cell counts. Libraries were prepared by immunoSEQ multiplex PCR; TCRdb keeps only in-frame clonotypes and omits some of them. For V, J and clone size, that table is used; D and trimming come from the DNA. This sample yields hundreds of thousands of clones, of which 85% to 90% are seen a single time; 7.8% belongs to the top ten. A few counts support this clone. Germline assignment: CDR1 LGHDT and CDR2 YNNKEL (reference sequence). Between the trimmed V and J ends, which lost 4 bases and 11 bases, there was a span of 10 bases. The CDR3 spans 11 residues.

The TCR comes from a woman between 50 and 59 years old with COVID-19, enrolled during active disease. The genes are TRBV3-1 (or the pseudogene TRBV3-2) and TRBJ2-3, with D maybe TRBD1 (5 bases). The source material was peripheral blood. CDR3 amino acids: CASSLGVRQYF. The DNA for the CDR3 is TGTGCCAGCAGCCTAGGGGTCAGGCAGTATTTT.